This entry lists 30 T cell receptor beta chains sequenced from one sample in a study of Ad26.COV2.S vaccination and SARS-CoV-2 variants. Produced via immunoSEQ multiplex PCR; TCRdb's table is partial and in-frame only. The sample has some 180,000 clones, 87% seen once. Sequenced material: peripheral blood, taken after recovery from COVID-19. Source of these receptors: a human donor who had recovered from COVID-19.

The rearrangement uses TRBV7-9 and TRBJ2-1, with 7 bases fitting TRBD2. Trimming took 10 bases from V and 8 from J; bases not matched to a gene: 8. Germline lookup yields CDR1 SEHNR and CDR2 FQNEAQ (reference sequence). The CDR3 loop spans 12 amino acids. The CDR3 spells CAIGRRSDEQFF. CDR3 nucleotides: TGTGCCATCGGGAGGCGGAGTGATGAGCAGTTCTTC.

V is TRBV3-1 (or the pseudogene TRBV3-2) and J is TRBJ2-3, with 8 nucleotides matching TRBD2. The CDR3 loop spans 16 amino acids. Germline V gene data show CDR1 as LGHDT and CDR2 as YNNKEL (reference sequence). J lost 5 bases, V lost 4 bases, and 11 bases had no gene match. The CDR3 DNA is TGTGCCAGCAGCCCTCTTTCAGCGGGGGTTATAGATACGCAGTATTTT. Amino acid sequence: CASSPLSAGVIDTQYF.

Comment on this clone: At one of its ends the junction is not consistent with the germline gene, which may arise from a read error. The chain has TRBV28 and TRBJ1-3; D not resolved. This CDR3 has 12 residues. Germline V gene lookup returns CDR1 MDHEN and CDR2 SYDVKM. Written as DNA, the CDR3 is TGTGCCGGCAGTTTATCCGGAAACACCATATATTTT. Translated: CAGSLSGNTIYF.

The J gene is TRBJ2-1, the V gene TRBV29-1, with D possibly being TRBD2 (5 bases). V lost 3 bases to trimming and J lost 0 bases, with 30 bases between them. Per the germline V gene, CDR1 is SQVTM and CDR2 is ANQGSEA. The CDR3 extends over 21 amino acids. CDR3 nucleotides: TGCAGCGTTGAGGGCGGAGGACTGGAAATACTAGATTTAAGCTCCTACAATGAGCAGTTCTTC. Translating it yields CSVEGGGLEILDLSSYNEQFF.

The chain employs TRBV7-9 and TRBJ2-5; unclear D gene. The CDR3 is made up of 11 amino acids. Looked up from germline, CDR1 is SEHNR and CDR2 is FQNEAQ (reference sequence). V was clipped by 6 bases and J by 2 bases, with 4 bases between them. The CDR3 reads CASRLQETQYF. DNA for the CDR3: TGTGCCAGCAGACTTCAAGAGACCCAGTACTTC.

This chain connects TRBV19 to TRBJ1-2; D uncertain. The CDR3 sequence is 12 residues long. Trimming took 3 bases from V and 8 from J, leaving 10 bases between them. Germline V gives CDR1 LNHDA, CDR2 SQIVND (reference sequence). The DNA of the CDR3 is TGTGCCAGTAGTATTAAGCCCGGGGGCTACACCTTC. This gives the protein CASSIKPGGYTF.

This sequence joins TRBV5-1 and TRBJ1-1, with 9 bases lining up with TRBD1. This CDR3 has 14 residues. V was pared by 5 bases and J by 10 bases, with 12 bases of the junction left unmatched. Germline assignment: CDR1 SGHRS and CDR2 YFSETQ. This CDR3 reads CASSLGQGTTGAFF. The CDR3 DNA sequence: TGCGCCAGCAGTCTGGGACAGGGCACTACGGGAGCTTTCTTT.

J is TRBJ1-5 and V is TRBV6-1; D gene ambiguous. Trimming removed 0 bases at V and 2 bases at J, with 5 bases between. The germline gives CDR1 MNHNS, CDR2 SASEGT. The CDR3 contains 14 residues. CDR3 bases: TGTGCCAGCAGTGAAGCGGGCCGCAATCAGCCCCAGCATTTT. Protein sequence: CASSEAGRNQPQHF.

V gene TRBV7-9 combines with J gene TRBJ1-2; 7 positions match TRBD1. CDR1 SEHNR and CDR2 FQNEAQ come from the germline V gene (reference sequence). After removal of 3 bases from V and 2 bases from J, the junction contained 0 bases not matched to a gene. This CDR3 comprises 13 residues. The CDR3 reads CASSLGQNYGYTF. DNA for the CDR3: TGTGCCAGCAGCTTGGGACAGAACTATGGCTACACCTTC.

The chain uses TRBV9 and TRBJ2-2, with 8 bases lining up with TRBD2. The junction had 8 bases not matched to a gene; V was cut back by 4 bases and J by 3 bases. The CDR3 spans 16 residues. Germline loops: CDR1 SGDLS, CDR2 YYNGEE. The chain's CDR3 is CASSPSAGGDTGELFF. CDR3 nucleotides: TGTGCCAGCAGCCCTTCGGCGGGGGGAGACACCGGGGAGCTGTTTTTT. The full variable domain, in which reference TRBV9 and TRBJ2-2 provide the parts outside the CDR3, is DSGVTQTPKHLITATGQRVTLRCSPRSGDLSVYWYQQSLDQGLQFLIQYYNGEERAKGNILERFSAQQFPDLHSELNLSSLELGDSALYFCASSPSAGGDTGELFFGEGSRLTVL.

This chain uses TRBV6-5 with TRBJ1-5, with a possible D match to TRBD1 (5 bases). Germline CDR1 MNHEY, CDR2 SVGAGI. V shed 6 bases and J shed 0 bases, with 12 bases lying between them. This CDR3 is 15 amino acids long. In DNA, the CDR3 is TGTGCCAGCAGCCTTACAGGAGATAGCAATCAGCCCCAGCATTTT. This encodes CASSLTGDSNQPQHF.

This chain links TRBV18 with TRBJ2-2; no clear D. This CDR3 comprises 13 residues. The ends were cut back, 2 bases at V and 1 base at J, with 2 bases in the middle. CDR1 is KGHSH and CDR2 is LQKENI in the germline V gene. This chain's CDR3 is CASSPGNTGELFF. The CDR3 nucleotides read TGTGCCAGCTCACCAGGGAACACCGGGGAGCTGTTTTTT.

J is TRBJ2-1 and V is TRBV7-3; the match to TRBD2 covers 10 bases. The length of the CDR3 is 16 residues. The J segment lost 3 bases and the V segment lost 1 base, leaving 3 bases of the junction unmatched. Germline CDR1 reads SGHTA; CDR2 reads FQGTGA. DNA for the CDR3: TGTGCCAGCAGCTTAAGTAGCGGGGGGAGCTACAATGAGCAGTTCTTC. It yields the protein CASSLSSGGSYNEQFF.

J is TRBJ1-6 and V is TRBV12-3 or TRBV12-4; the D is unclear. The CDR3 runs to 12 residues. The V end was cut by 2 bases, the J end by 9 bases, with 5 bases between. The CDR3, as DNA: TGTGCCAGCAGTTTACCCTTTTCACCCCTCCACTTT. Amino acid sequence: CASSLPFSPLHF.

This chain joins TRBV5-5 and TRBJ1-6; D is unresolved. The CDR3 spans 12 residues. Per the germline V gene, CDR1 is SGHKS and CDR2 is YYEKEE (reference sequence). V gave up 1 base and J gave up 8 bases, with 4 bases separating them. CDR3: CASSLTDSPLHF. The DNA for the CDR3 is TGTGCCAGCAGCTTGACAGATTCACCCCTCCACTTT.

The DNA of the CDR3 is TGTGCCAGCAGCTCCGCCTACGAGCAGTACTTC. Translating it yields CASSSAYEQYF. The rearrangement uses TRBV5-6 and TRBJ2-7; D is ambiguous. Trimming stripped 3 bases from V and 2 bases from J, with 3 bases between. The CDR3 totals 11 residues. Germline CDR1 SGHDT, CDR2 YYEEEE.

The gene calls are TRBV5-1 and TRBJ2-3; the D call may be TRBD1 or TRBD2 (5 bases each). The CDR3 extends over 15 amino acids. Trimming stripped 4 bases from V and 1 base from J, with 13 bases between. From germline, CDR1 is SGHRS and CDR2 YFSETQ. The CDR3 DNA is TGCGCCAGCAGCCTGGATTCGGGGCGCACAGATACGCAGTATTTT. Its protein product is CASSLDSGRTDTQYF.

For the CDR3, the DNA is TGCGCCAGCAGCTTGGTTGTAGCCCAAGAGACCCAGTACTTC. Its translation: CASSLVVAQETQYF. V usage is TRBV5-1 and J usage is TRBJ2-5, with D unresolved. Germline CDR1 is SGHRS and CDR2 is YFSETQ. V lost 0 bases to trimming and J lost 1 base, with 7 bases between them. This CDR3 is built from 14 residues. Combining the CDR3 with reference TRBV5-1 and TRBJ2-5 gives the whole variable domain KAGVTQTPRYLIKTRGQQVTLSCSPISGHRSVSWYQQTPGQGLQFLFEYFSETQRNKGNFPGRFSGRQFSNSRSEMNVSTLELGDSALYLCASSLVVAQETQYFGPGTRLLVL.

V usage is TRBV7-9 and J usage is TRBJ1-1; D call uncertain. The germline CDR1 and CDR2 sequences are SEHNR and FQNEAQ (reference sequence). V was shortened by 5 bases and J by 7 bases, with 11 bases between the two germline ends. The CDR3 contains 12 residues. CDR3 coding DNA: TGTGCCAGCAGCCCCCGACGAATTGAAGCTTTCTTT. This sequence encodes CASSPRRIEAFF. The variable domain in full, with the rest retrieved from reference TRBV7-9 and TRBJ1-1, is DTGVSQNPRHKITKRGQNVTFRCDPISEHNRLYWYRQTLGQGPEFLTYFQNEAQLEKSRLLSDRFSAERPKGSFSTLEIQRTEQGDSAMYLCASSPRRIEAFFGQGTRLTVV.

V and J are TRBV18 and TRBJ2-7, with 13 bases matching TRBD2. Germline values: CDR1 KGHSH, CDR2 LQKENI. The CDR3 covers 15 residues. After removal of 3 bases from V and 2 bases from J, the junction contained 1 base not matched to a gene. As DNA, the CDR3 is TGTGCCAGCTCACCCGGACTAGCGGGGGCCTACGAGCAGTACTTC. This encodes CASSPGLAGAYEQYF. The full variable domain, its missing parts supplied by reference TRBV18 and TRBJ2-7, is NAGVMQNPRHLVRRRGQEARLRCSPMKGHSHVYWYRQLPEEGLKFMVYLQKENIIDESGMPKERFSAEFPKEGPSILRIQQVVRGDSAAYFCASSPGLAGAYEQYFGPGTRLTVT.

V usage is TRBV5-1 and J usage is TRBJ1-2, with D possibly TRBD1 on 5 matching bases. The CDR3 extends over 13 amino acids. Per the germline V gene, CDR1 is SGHRS and CDR2 is YFSETQ. V was clipped by 4 bases and J by 2 bases, with 9 bases between them. CDR3 sequence (DNA): TGCGCCAGCAGCCAAGACAGCAACTATGGCTACACCTTC. Its protein product is CASSQDSNYGYTF.

The chain carries TRBV7-3 and TRBJ2-3; D is ambiguous. This CDR3 has 14 amino acids. V lost 5 bases to trimming and J lost 0 bases, with 9 bases between them. Germline loops: CDR1 SGHTA, CDR2 FQGTGA. The CDR3 here is CASSLGSSTDTQYF. CDR3 DNA: TGTGCCAGCAGCCTAGGATCTAGCACAGATACGCAGTATTTT.

Remarks on this clone: Distinct nucleotide sequences in the sample also encode this CDR3. This chain uses TRBV10-3 with TRBJ2-7; D is unresolved. The CDR3 runs to 12 residues. Trimming shortened V by 0 bases and J by 3 bases, and 3 bases separated the two germline ends. The germline gives CDR1 ENHRY, CDR2 SYGVKD. CDR3 residues: CAISESGYEQYF. The CDR3 DNA is TGTGCCATCAGTGAGTCTGGCTACGAGCAGTACTTC.

The genes are TRBV28 and TRBJ2-5; no clear D. The germline CDR1 and CDR2 sequences are MDHEN and SYDVKM. Trimming cost V 5 bases and J 1 base, with 2 bases left between them. The CDR3 loop spans 11 amino acids. The CDR3 DNA follows: TGTGCCAGCAGTCGCCAAGAGACCCAGTACTTC. Its translation: CASSRQETQYF.

The genes are TRBV6-4 and TRBJ1-6, with D hard to call. Germline assignment: CDR1 MRHNA and CDR2 SNTAGT. This CDR3 has 15 residues. Trimming stripped 3 bases from V and 1 base from J, with 7 bases between. The CDR3 sequence: CASSESGSYNSPLHF. CDR3 nucleotides: TGTGCCAGCAGTGAGAGTGGTTCCTATAATTCACCCCTCCACTTT.

The chain has TRBV14 and TRBJ2-5; D tentatively fits TRBD1 or TRBD2 (5 bases each). This CDR3 comprises 15 residues. The germline gives CDR1 SGHDN, CDR2 FVKESK. Trimming pared 4 bases from V and 5 bases from J, leaving 17 bases between. The CDR3 is CASSPGLQVRETQYF. Written as DNA, the CDR3 is TGTGCCAGCAGCCCGGGATTACAGGTTCGGGAGACCCAGTACTTC.

The chain links TRBV5-8 to TRBJ2-4; no clear D. The CDR3 has 14 residues. Germline V lookup: CDR1 SGHTS, CDR2 YDEGEE. V was pared by 1 base and J by 6 bases, with 11 bases between. The CDR3 here is CASSLWRDGNIQYF. The CDR3, as DNA: TGTGCCAGCAGCTTGTGGCGCGATGGAAACATTCAGTACTTC.

The V and J genes are TRBV6-5 and TRBJ1-5; D not resolved. The CDR3 has 13 amino acids. Germline-derived CDR1 and CDR2 are MNHEY and SVGAGI. Trimming took off 5 bases at V and 6 bases at J, with 11 bases between the two ends. Here the CDR3 DNA reads TGTGCCAGCAGTAACTGGGTTGGTCAGCCCCAGCATTTT. It translates to CASSNWVGQPQHF.

The chain combines TRBV27 with TRBJ2-7; 7 bases map to TRBD2. With V trimmed by 8 bases and J by 4 bases, 14 bases remained unmatched. Germline V CDR1 and CDR2: MNHEY, SMNVEV (reference sequence). This CDR3 is built from 15 residues. The CDR3: CASGRGRPAGYEQYF. The CDR3, as DNA: TGTGCCAGCGGGAGGGGCAGGCCGGCGGGTTACGAGCAGTACTTC.

The rearrangement links TRBV29-1 to TRBJ2-1; 10 bases match TRBD2. This CDR3 spans 14 amino acids. CDR1 SQVTM and CDR2 ANQGSEA come from the germline V gene. V was clipped by 7 bases and J by 8 bases; unmatched bases: 11. The CDR3 sequence: CSAAASGRRDEQFF. The CDR3 DNA reads as TGCAGCGCCGCGGCTAGCGGGAGAAGGGATGAGCAGTTCTTC.